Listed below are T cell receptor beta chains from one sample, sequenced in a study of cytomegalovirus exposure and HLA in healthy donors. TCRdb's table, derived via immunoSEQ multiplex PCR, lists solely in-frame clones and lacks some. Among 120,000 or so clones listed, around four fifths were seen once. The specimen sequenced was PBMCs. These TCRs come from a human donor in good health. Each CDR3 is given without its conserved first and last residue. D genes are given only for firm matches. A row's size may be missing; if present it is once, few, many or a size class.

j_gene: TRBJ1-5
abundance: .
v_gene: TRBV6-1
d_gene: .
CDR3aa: ASSERLRESGNQPQH

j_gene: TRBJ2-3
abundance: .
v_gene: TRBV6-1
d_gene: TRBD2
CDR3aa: ASSGSGGPDTQY

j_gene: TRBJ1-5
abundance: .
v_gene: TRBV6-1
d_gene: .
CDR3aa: ASISEGRPQH

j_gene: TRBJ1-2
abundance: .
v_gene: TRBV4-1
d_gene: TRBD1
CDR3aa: ASSHLDREAGYT

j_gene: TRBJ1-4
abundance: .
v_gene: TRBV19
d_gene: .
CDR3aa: ASSIWGRSEKLF

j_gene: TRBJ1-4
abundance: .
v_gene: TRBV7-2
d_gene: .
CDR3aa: ASSPGGARRKLF

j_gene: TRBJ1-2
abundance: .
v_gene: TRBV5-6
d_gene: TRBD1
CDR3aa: ASSLGSRRGIPGYT

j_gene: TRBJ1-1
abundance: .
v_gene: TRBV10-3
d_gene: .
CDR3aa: AISNWEQVGAF

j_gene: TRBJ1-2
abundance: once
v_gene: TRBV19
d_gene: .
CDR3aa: ASDDRYYGYT

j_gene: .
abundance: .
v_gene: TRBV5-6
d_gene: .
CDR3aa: ASSLSPTAAEQY

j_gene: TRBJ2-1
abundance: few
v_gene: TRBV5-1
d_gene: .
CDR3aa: ASSLRLEVYNEQF

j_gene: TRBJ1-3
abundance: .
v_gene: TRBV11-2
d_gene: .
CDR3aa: ASSSDSSSGNTIY

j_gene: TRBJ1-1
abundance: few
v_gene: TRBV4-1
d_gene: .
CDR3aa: ASSQGGGYEAF

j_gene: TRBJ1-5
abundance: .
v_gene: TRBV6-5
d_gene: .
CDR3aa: ATGVPLGNQPQH

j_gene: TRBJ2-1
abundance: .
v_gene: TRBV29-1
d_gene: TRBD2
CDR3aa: SVPGLAGGWEQF

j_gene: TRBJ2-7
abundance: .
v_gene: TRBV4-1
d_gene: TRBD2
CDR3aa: ASSPMGASGGDYEQY

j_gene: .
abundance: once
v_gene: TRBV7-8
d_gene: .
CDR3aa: ASSLAVAGRIYEQY

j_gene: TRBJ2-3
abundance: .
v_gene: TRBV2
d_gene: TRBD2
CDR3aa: ASRSGTPSTDTQY

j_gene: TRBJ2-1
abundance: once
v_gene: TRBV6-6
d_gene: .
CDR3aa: ASSYSSGDIVNEQF

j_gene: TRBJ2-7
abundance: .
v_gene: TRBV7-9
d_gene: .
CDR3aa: ASSPNKLASYEQY

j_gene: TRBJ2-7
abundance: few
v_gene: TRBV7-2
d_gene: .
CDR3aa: ASSPLGNSYEQY

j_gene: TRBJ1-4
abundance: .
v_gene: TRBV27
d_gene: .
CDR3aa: ASTSASTIGNEKLF

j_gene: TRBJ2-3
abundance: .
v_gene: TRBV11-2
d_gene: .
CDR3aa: ASSSRPIKRGQGDTQY

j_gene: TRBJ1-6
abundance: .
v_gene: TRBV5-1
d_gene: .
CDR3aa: ASSLVFGGGSSYNSPLH

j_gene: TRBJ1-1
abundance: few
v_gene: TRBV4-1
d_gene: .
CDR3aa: ASSQAGNTEAF

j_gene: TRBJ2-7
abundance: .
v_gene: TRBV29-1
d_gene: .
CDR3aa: SVGAAYEQY

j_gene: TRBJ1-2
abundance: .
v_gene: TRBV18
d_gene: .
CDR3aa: ASSQGNYGYT

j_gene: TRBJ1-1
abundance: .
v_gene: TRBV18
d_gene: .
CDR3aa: ASSPGAPSRDLNTEAF

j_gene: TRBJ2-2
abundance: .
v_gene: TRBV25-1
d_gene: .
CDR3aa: ASSELFGQPNTGELF

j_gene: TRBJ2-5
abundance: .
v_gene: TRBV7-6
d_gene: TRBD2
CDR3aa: ASSFSGGALETQY

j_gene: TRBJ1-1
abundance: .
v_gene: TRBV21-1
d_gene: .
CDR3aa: ARGKAF

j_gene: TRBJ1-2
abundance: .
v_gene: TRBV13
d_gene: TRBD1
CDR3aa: ASSQQGLVGYT

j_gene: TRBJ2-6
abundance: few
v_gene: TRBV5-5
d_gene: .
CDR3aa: ASSLGDSANVLT

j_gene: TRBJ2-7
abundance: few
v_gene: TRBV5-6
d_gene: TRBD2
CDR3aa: ASSFWTSAYEQY

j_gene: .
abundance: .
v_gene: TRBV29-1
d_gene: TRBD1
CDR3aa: SVRTGGIEQY

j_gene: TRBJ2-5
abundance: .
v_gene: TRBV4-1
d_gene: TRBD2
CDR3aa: ASSQEGTSGVQETQY

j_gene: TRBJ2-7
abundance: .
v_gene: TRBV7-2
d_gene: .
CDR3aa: ASSLGVGSSYEQY

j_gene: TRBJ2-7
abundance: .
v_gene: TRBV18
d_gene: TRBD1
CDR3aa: ASSRDREEQY

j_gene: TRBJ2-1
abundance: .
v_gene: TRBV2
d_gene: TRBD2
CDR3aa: ASSPKSGGAYNEQF

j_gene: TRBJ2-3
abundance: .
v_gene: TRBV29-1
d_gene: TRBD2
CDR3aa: SVVPSGVLDTQY

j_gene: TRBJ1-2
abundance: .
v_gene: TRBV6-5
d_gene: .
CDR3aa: ASSPGGVRGYT

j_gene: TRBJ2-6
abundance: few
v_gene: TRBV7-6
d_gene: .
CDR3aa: ASSLVDSSGANVLT

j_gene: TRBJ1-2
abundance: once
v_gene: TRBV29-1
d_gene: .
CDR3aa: SVEDAPGAVGYT